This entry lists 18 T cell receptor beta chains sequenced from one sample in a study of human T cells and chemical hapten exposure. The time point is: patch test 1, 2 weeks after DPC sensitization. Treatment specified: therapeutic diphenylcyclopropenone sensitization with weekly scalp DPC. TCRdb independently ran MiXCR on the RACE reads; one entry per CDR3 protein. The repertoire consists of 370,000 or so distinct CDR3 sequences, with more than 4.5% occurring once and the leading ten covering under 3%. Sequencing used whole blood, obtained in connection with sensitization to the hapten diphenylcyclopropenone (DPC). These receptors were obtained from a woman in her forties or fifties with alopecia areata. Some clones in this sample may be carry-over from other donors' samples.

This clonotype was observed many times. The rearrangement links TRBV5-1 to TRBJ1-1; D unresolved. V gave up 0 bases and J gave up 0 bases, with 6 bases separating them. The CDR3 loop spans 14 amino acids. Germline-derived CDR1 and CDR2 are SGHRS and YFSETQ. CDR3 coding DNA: TGCGCCAGCAGCTTGGCCTGGTTGAACACTGAAGCTTTCTTT. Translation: CASSLAWLNTEAFF.

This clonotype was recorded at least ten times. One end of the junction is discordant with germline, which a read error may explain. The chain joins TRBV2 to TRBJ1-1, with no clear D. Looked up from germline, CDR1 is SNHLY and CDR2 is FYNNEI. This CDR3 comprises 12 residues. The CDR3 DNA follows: TGTGCCAGCAGAGAAGCGAACACTGAAGCTTTCTTT. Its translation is CASREANTEAFF. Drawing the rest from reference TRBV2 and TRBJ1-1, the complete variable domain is EPEVTQTPSHQVTQMGQEVILRCVPISNHLYFYWYRQILGQKVEFLVSFYNNEISEKSEIFDDQFSVERPDGSNFTLKIRSTKLEDSAMYFCASREANTEAFFGQGTRLTVV.

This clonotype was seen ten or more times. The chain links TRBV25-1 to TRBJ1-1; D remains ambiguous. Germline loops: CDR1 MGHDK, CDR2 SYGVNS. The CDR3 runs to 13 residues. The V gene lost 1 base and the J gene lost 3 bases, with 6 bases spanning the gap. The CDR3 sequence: CASSELTHTEAFF. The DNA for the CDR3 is TGTGCCAGCAGTGAATTAACCCACACTGAAGCTTTCTTT. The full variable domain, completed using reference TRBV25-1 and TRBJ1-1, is EADIYQTPRYLVIGTGKKITLECSQTMGHDKMYWYQQDPGMELHLIHYSYGVNSTEKGDLSSESTVSRIRTEHFPLTLESARPSHTSQYLCASSELTHTEAFFGQGTRLTVV.

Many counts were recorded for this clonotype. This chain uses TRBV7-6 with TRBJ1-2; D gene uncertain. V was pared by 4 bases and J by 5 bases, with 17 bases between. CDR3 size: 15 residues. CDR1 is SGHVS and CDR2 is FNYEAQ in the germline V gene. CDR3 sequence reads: CASSSKANDPYGYTF. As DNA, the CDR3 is TGTGCCAGCAGCTCCAAGGCGAATGACCCTTATGGCTACACCTTC.

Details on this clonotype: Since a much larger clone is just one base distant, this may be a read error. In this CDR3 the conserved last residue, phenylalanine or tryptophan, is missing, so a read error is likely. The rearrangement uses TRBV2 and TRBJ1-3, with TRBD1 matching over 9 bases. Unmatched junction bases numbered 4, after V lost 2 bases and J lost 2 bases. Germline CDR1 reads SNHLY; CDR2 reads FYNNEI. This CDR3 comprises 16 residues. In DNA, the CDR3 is TGTGCCAGCAGTGAACCGGGACAGGGCGCTGGAAACACCATATATTAT. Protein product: CASSEPGQGAGNTIYY.

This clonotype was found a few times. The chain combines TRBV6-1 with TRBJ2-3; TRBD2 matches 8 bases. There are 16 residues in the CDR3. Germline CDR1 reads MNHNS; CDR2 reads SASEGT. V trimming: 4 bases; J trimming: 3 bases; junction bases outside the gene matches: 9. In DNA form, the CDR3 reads TGTGCCAGCAGTGTCTTCTCGGGGGGGAGAACAGATACGCAGTATTTT. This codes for CASSVFSGGRTDTQYF.

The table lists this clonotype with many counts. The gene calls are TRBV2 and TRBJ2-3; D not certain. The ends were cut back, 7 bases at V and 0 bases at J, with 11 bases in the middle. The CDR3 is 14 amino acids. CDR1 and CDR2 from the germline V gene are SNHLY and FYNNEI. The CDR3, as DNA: TGTGCCAGCACTCGTGACACCAGCACAGATACGCAGTATTTT. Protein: CASTRDTSTDTQYF.

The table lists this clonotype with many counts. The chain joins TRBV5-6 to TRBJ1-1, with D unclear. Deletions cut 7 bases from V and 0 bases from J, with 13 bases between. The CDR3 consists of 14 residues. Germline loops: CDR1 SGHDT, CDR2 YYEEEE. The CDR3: CASLSLVVNTEAFF. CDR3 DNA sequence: TGTGCCAGCCTTAGCTTGGTGGTGAACACTGAAGCTTTCTTT. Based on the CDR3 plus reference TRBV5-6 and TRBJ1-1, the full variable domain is DAGVTQSPTHLIKTRGQQVTLRCSPKSGHDTVSWYQQALGQGPQFIFQYYEEEERQRGNFPDRFSGHQFPNYSSELNVNALLLGDSALYLCASLSLVVNTEAFFGQGTRLTVV.

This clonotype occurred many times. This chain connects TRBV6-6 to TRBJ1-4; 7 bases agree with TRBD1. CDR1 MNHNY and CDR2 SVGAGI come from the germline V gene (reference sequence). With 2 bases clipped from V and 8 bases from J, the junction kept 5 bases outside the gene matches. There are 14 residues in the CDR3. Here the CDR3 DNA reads TGTGCCAGCAGTTACACAGGGGTTCGGGAAAAACTGTTTTTT. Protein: CASSYTGVREKLFF.

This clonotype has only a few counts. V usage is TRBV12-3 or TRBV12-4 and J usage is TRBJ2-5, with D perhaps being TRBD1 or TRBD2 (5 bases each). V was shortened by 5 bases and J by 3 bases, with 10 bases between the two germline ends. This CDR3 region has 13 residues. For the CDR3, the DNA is TGTGCCAGCAGTCCGGGACCGAAAGAGACCCAGTACTTC. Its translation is CASSPGPKETQYF.

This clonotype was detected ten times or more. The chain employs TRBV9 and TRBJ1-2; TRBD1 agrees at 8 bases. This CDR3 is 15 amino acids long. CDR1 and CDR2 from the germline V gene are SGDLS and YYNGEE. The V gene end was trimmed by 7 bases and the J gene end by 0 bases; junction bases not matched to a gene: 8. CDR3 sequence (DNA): TGTGCCAGCCAGGGGACAGGCGTGGCTAACTATGGCTACACCTTC. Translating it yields CASQGTGVANYGYTF.

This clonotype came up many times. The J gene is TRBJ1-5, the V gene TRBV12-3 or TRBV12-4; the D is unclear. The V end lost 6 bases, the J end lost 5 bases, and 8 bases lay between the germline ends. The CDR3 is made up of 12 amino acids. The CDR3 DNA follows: TGTGCCAGCAGCTTGTCTTATCAGCCCCAGCATTTT. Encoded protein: CASSLSYQPQHF.

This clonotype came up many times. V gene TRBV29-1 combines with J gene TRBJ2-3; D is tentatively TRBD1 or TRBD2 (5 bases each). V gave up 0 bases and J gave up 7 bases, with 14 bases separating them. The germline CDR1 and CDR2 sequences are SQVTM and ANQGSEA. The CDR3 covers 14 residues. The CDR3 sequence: CSVEDGTVEYTQYF. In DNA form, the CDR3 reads TGCAGCGTTGAAGACGGGACCGTGGAGTATACGCAGTATTTT.

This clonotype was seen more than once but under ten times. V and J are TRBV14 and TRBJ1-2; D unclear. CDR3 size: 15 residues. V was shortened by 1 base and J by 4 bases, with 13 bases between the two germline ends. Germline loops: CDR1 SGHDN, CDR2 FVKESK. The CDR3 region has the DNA TGTGCCAGCAGCCAAGGCCCTCCTCGGAGCTATGGCTACACCTTC. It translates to CASSQGPPRSYGYTF.

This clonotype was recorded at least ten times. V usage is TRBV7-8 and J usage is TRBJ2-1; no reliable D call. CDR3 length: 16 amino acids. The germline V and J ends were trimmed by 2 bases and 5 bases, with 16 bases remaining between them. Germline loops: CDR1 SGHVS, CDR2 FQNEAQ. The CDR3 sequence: CASSLYAVWQDNEQFF. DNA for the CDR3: TGTGCCAGCAGCTTATATGCAGTCTGGCAGGACAATGAGCAGTTCTTC.

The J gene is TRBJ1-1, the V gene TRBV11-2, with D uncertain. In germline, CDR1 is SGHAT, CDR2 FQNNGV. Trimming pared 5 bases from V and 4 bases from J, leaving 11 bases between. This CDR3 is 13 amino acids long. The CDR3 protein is CASSMSGGTEAFF. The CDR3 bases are TGTGCCAGCAGCATGTCAGGTGGCACTGAAGCTTTCTTT.

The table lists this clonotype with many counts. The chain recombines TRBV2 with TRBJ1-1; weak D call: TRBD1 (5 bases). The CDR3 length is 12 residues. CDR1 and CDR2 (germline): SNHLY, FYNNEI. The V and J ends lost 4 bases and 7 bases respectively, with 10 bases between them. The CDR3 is CASSGDSGEAFF. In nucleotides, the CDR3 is TGTGCCAGCAGTGGAGACAGTGGTGAAGCTTTCTTT.

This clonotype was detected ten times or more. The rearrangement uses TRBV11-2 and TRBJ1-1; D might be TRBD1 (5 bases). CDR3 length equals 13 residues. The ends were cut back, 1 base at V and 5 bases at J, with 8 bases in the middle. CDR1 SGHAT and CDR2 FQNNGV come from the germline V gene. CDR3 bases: TGTGCCAGCAGCTTAGGAGAGGGGACTGAAGCTTTCTTT. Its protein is CASSLGEGTEAFF. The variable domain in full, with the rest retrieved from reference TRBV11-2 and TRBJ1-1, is EAGVAQSPRYKIIEKRQSVAFWCNPISGHATLYWYQQILGQGPKLLIQFQNNGVVDDSQLPKDRFSAERLKGVDSTLKIQPAKLEDSAVYLCASSLGEGTEAFFGQGTRLTVV.